Listed here are 14 T cell receptor beta chains from one sample, sequenced in a study of T cell changes during pregnancy in multiple sclerosis. Sequencing was performed with immunoSEQ multiplex PCR; in TCRdb, only in-frame clones are kept and a portion is missing. The repertoire includes some 74,000 clones, roughly 90% of them detected once, and around 3.5% sits in the top ten. Material: peripheral blood, obtained after pregnancy. Receptors originate from a female donor in good health, enrolled as a control in a pregnancy study.

The chain is built from TRBV4-1 and TRBJ1-2; 9 nucleotides line up with TRBD1. V lost 0 bases to trimming and J lost 4 bases; unmatched junction nucleotides: 3. Germline V gene lookup returns CDR1 MGHRA and CDR2 YSYEKL. This CDR3 region has 15 residues. CDR3 protein: CASSQDDRGAYGYTF. For the CDR3, the DNA is TGCGCCAGCAGCCAAGACGACAGGGGGGCCTATGGCTACACCTTC.

The V and J genes are TRBV7-9 and TRBJ2-1; 9 bases match TRBD1. The ends lost 5 bases at V and 0 bases at J; junction bases unmatched: 5. CDR1 is SEHNR and CDR2 is FQNEAQ in the germline V gene (reference sequence). The CDR3 is made up of 16 amino acids. The CDR3 sequence is CASSPDRGSSYNEQFF. The DNA for the CDR3 is TGTGCCAGCAGCCCGGACAGGGGTAGCTCCTACAATGAGCAGTTCTTC.

The V and J genes are TRBV7-9 and TRBJ1-3, with D unclear. The CDR3 consists of 16 residues. With 2 bases removed from V and 0 bases from J, the gap between germline ends came to 11 bases. Germline V gives CDR1 SEHNR, CDR2 FQNEAQ (reference sequence). As DNA, the CDR3 is TGTGCCAGCAGCTTACAGTCCGGAGTCTCTGGAAACACCATATATTTT. Translation gives CASSLQSGVSGNTIYF.

This clone appeared a single time. The chain couples TRBV27 to TRBJ2-7; 8 nucleotides line up with TRBD2. From germline, CDR1 is MNHEY and CDR2 SMNVEV (reference sequence). J lost 7 bases, V lost 6 bases, and 5 bases had no gene match. The CDR3 is 12 amino acids. CDR3 in DNA: TGTGCCAGCAGCCCCCGGGGGGGGGAGCAGTACTTC. Its translation: CASSPRGGEQYF.

The gene calls are TRBV5-5 and TRBJ2-2; possible D gene TRBD2, 6 bases. Trimming stripped 2 bases from V and 5 bases from J, with 16 bases between. In germline, CDR1 is SGHKS, CDR2 YYEKEE (reference sequence). The CDR3 extends over 16 amino acids. The CDR3 DNA is TGTGCCAGCAGCTTTTGGAGGGGAAAAGGGACCGGGGAGCTGTTTTTT. Protein sequence: CASSFWRGKGTGELFF. Full variable domain (rest looked up from reference TRBV5-5 and TRBJ2-2): DAGVTQSPTHLIKTRGQQVTLRCSPISGHKSVSWYQQVLGQGPQFIFQYYEKEERGRGNFPDRFSARQFPNYSSELNVNALLLGDSALYLCASSFWRGKGTGELFFGEGSRLTVL.

The chain carries TRBV18 and TRBJ2-1, with 9 bases aligning to TRBD1. Trimming took 5 bases from V and 7 from J; bases not matched to a gene: 3. This CDR3 has 13 residues. Germline V lookup: CDR1 KGHSH, CDR2 LQKENI. In nucleotides, the CDR3 is TGTGCCAGCTCAACGGGACAGGGAAATGAGCAGTTCTTC. This sequence encodes CASSTGQGNEQFF.

The chain is built from TRBV27 and TRBJ2-7; D is perhaps TRBD1 (5 bases). Germline-derived CDR1 and CDR2 are MNHEY and SMNVEV (reference sequence). This CDR3 contains 13 residues. With 3 bases removed from V and 5 bases from J, the gap between germline ends came to 11 bases. The CDR3 bases are TGTGCCAGCAGTTTGACAGAGTTTAACGAGCAGTACTTC. Translated: CASSLTEFNEQYF.

The chain carries TRBV4-2 and TRBJ1-4, with D uncertain. The CDR3 extends over 14 amino acids. The germline V gene has CDR1 LGHNA and CDR2 YNFKEQ. The V end was cut by 0 bases, the J end by 5 bases, with 7 bases between. In nucleotides, the CDR3 is TGTGCCAGCAGCCAAGATATAGAGAATGAAAAACTGTTTTTT. Protein: CASSQDIENEKLFF.

V gene TRBV19 combines with J gene TRBJ1-5; unclear D gene. Trimming pared 4 bases from V and 0 bases from J, leaving 19 bases between. The CDR3 is made up of 18 amino acids. Germline assignment: CDR1 LNHDA and CDR2 SQIVND (reference sequence). In DNA, the CDR3 is TGTGCCAGTAGTAGTGCACCTGAGGCCCTTTATAGCAATCAGCCCCAGCATTTT. It specifies CASSSAPEALYSNQPQHF.

This chain connects TRBV19 to TRBJ1-6; weak D call: TRBD1 (6 bases). Germline CDR1 and CDR2: LNHDA and SQIVND (reference sequence). The CDR3 length is 13 residues. V was pared by 3 bases and J by 13 bases, with 13 bases between. The CDR3 here is CASSMGGLQPLHF. The CDR3 bases are TGTGCCAGTAGTATGGGGGGGCTGCAGCCCCTCCACTTT. Supplemented by reference TRBV19 and TRBJ1-6, the full variable domain reads DGGITQSPKYLFRKEGQNVTLSCEQNLNHDAMYWYRQDPGQGLRLIYYSQIVNDFQKGDIAEGYSVSREKKESFPLTVTSAQKNPTAFYLCASSMGGLQPLHFGNGTRLTVT.

This chain links TRBV5-6 with TRBJ2-1; 11 nucleotides align to TRBD2. This CDR3 has 16 amino acids. CDR1 SGHDT and CDR2 YYEEEE come from the germline V gene. Trimming removed 4 bases from V and 6 bases from J; junction bases left unmatched: 9. The CDR3 is CASSLGLAESLNEQFF. The CDR3 coding sequence is TGTGCCAGCAGCCTGGGACTAGCGGAAAGCCTCAATGAGCAGTTCTTC.

V is TRBV10-3 and J is TRBJ2-7, with 11 bases matching TRBD2. Trimming cost V 6 bases and J 4 bases; bases outside gene matches: 5. The CDR3 loop spans 14 amino acids. CDR1 is ENHRY and CDR2 is SYGVKD in the germline V gene. The CDR3 region has the DNA TGTGCCATCAGGCAGGGACTAGCGGAATACGAGCAGTACTTC. It translates to CAIRQGLAEYEQYF.

The gene calls are TRBV28 and TRBJ2-7, with TRBD1 matching 8 bases. Germline V lookup: CDR1 MDHEN, CDR2 SYDVKM. The CDR3 is 16 amino acids. The V segment lost 4 bases and the J segment 2 bases; nucleotides outside the gene matches: 10. CDR3 in amino acids: CASSSHPGQGTYEQYF. CDR3 DNA sequence: TGTGCCAGCAGTTCTCACCCCGGACAGGGAACCTACGAGCAGTACTTC.

This clone is classed as large. The chain couples TRBV7-9 to TRBJ1-1, with D perhaps TRBD1 (6 bases). Per germline, CDR1 SEHNR and CDR2 FQNEAQ (reference sequence). The CDR3 sequence is 16 residues long. Trimming left V 4 bases short and J 4 bases short, with 19 bases between. As DNA, the CDR3 is TGTGCCAGCAGCTCGTCCCTCAGGGGTGGAGGCACTGAAGCTTTCTTT. This sequence encodes CASSSSLRGGGTEAFF.